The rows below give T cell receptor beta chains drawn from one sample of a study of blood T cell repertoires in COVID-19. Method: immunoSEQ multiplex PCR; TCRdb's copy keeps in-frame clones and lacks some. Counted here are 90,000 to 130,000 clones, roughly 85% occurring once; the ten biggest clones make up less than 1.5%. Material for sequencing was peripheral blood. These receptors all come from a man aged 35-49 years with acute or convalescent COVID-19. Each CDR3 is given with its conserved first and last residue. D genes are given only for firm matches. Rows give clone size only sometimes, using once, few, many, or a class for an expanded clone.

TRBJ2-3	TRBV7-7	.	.	CASSLGRDEDTQYF	TGTGCTAGCAGCTTAGGCAGGGATGAAGATACGCAGTATTTT
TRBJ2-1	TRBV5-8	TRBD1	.	CASSRPWDRRSRINGNEQFF	TGTGCCAGCAGCCGGCCGTGGGACAGGAGATCACGTATCAACGGGAATGAGCAGTTCTTC
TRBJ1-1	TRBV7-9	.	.	CASSAPGDGGTEAFF	TGTGCCAGCAGCGCCCCAGGGGATGGGGGCACTGAAGCTTTCTTT
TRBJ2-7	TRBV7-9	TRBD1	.	CASSPTGGTYEQYF	TGTGCCAGCAGCCCGACAGGGGGCACCTACGAGCAGTACTTC
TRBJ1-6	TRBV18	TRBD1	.	CASSGDRDRANSPLHF	TGTGCCAGCTCAGGAGATCGGGACAGGGCTAATTCACCCCTCCACTTT
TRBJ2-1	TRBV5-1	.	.	CASSLSRSRNEQFF	TGCGCCAGCAGCTTGTCTAGATCGAGGAATGAGCAGTTCTTC
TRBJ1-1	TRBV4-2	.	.	CASSQDGGATEAFF	TGTGCCAGCAGCCAAGATGGGGGGGCCACTGAAGCTTTCTTT
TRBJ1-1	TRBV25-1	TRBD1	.	CASRPTGRTEAFF	TGTGCCAGCAGGCCGACAGGGAGGACTGAAGCTTTCTTT
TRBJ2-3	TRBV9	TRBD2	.	CASSVVGTSGSTDTQYF	TGTGCCAGCAGCGTAGTAGGGACTAGCGGAAGCACAGATACGCAGTATTTT
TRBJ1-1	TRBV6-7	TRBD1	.	CASITGVASTEAFF	TGTGCCAGTATCACAGGGGTAGCGAGCACTGAAGCTTTCTTT
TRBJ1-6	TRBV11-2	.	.	CASSPRGNNSPLHF	TGTGCCAGCAGCCCCAGGGGCAATAATTCACCCCTCCACTTT
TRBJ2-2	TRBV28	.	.	CASRSPIGGKTAGELFF	TGTGCCAGCAGATCCCCAATCGGCGGAAAAACGGCTGGGGAGCTGTTTTTT
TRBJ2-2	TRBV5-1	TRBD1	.	CASSLGQGAFTGELFF	TGCGCCAGCAGCTTGGGGCAGGGGGCTTTCACCGGGGAGCTGTTTTTT
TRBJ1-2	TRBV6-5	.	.	CASSPGMGGYTF	TGTGCCAGCAGTCCCGGGATGGGTGGCTACACCTTC
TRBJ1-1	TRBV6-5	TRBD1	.	CASSYTGQASEAFF	TGTGCCAGCAGTTACACAGGACAGGCTTCTGAAGCTTTCTTT
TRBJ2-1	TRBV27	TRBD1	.	CASSLRDSQDEQFF	TGTGCCAGCAGTTTAAGGGACAGTCAGGATGAGCAGTTCTTC
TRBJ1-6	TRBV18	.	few	CASSPGAGRASPLHF	TGTGCCAGCTCACCAGGGGCAGGGAGGGCTTCACCCCTCCACTTT
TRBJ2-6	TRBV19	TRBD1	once	CAKTGKISSGANVLTF	TGTGCCAAGACAGGGAAAATTTCTTCTGGGGCCAACGTCCTGACTTTC
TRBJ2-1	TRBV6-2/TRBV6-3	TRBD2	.	CASSPRGGGSNEQFF	TGTGCCAGCAGTCCCCGTGGCGGGGGGAGCAATGAGCAGTTCTTC
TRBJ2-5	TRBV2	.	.	CANSFQETQYF	TGTGCCAACAGCTTCCAAGAGACCCAGTACTTC
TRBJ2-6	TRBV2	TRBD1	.	CASSRQGAQGANVLTF	TGTGCCAGCAGTCGACAGGGGGCGCAAGGGGCCAACGTCCTGACTTTC
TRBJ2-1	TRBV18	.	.	CASSHPDSVHEQFF	TGTGCCAGCTCACACCCCGACAGCGTGCATGAGCAGTTCTTC
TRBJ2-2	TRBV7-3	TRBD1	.	CASSPRWGTGNTGELFF	TGTGCCAGCAGCCCACGTTGGGGGACAGGGAATACCGGGGAGCTGTTTTTT
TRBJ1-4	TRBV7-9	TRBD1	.	CASSPGGLTNEKLFF	TGTGCCAGCAGCCCAGGGGGCCTGACTAATGAAAAACTGTTTTTT
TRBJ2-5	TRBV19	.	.	CASRDHSPGETQYF	TGTGCCAGTAGGGATCACTCACCGGGGGAGACCCAGTACTTC
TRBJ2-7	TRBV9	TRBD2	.	CASSVDGGAYEQYF	TGTGCCAGCAGCGTAGACGGGGGGGCCTACGAGCAGTACTTC
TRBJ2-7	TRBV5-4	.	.	CASTWGGASYEQYF	TGTGCCAGCACCTGGGGCGGGGCCTCCTACGAGCAGTACTTC
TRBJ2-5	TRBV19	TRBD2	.	CASSSGGAKTQYF	TGTGCCAGTAGTAGCGGGGGGGCAAAGACCCAGTACTTC
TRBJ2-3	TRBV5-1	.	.	CASSPFRGGTDTQYF	TGCGCCAGCAGCCCTTTTAGGGGGGGGACAGATACGCAGTATTTT
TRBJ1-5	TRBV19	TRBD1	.	CASTEDRASNQPQHF	TGTGCCAGTACCGAGGACAGGGCAAGCAATCAGCCCCAGCATTTT
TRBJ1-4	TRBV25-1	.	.	CASSIQGYEKLFF	TGTGCCAGCAGTATCCAGGGGTATGAAAAACTGTTTTTT
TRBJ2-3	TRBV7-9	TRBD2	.	CASSLPLAGVADTQYF	TGTGCCAGCAGCTTACCACTAGCGGGGGTGGCGGATACGCAGTATTTT
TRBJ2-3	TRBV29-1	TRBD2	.	CSVEGPTSGSNTQYF	TGCAGCGTTGAAGGTCCGACTAGCGGGAGTAATACGCAGTATTTT
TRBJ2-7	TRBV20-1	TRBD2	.	CSASPGLAAYEQYF	TGCAGTGCTAGTCCGGGACTAGCAGCCTACGAGCAGTACTTC
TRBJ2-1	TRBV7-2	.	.	CASSLGAKNEQFF	TGTGCCAGCAGCTTAGGCGCCAAGAATGAGCAGTTCTTC
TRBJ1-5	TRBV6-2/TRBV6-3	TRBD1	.	CASSAGTGFFNQPQHF	TGTGCCAGCAGTGCCGGGACAGGGTTTTTCAATCAGCCCCAGCATTTT
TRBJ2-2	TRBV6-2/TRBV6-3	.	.	CASSYPGIPGELFF	TGTGCCAGCAGTTACCCAGGGATCCCCGGGGAGCTGTTTTTT
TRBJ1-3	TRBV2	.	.	CASSEFLSGNTIYF	TGTGCCAGCAGTGAATTCCTCTCTGGAAACACCATATATTTT
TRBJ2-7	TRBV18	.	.	CASSPLAEPYEQYF	TGTGCCAGCTCACCATTAGCGGAACCCTACGAGCAGTACTTC
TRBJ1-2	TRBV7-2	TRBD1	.	CASSRTGGIGHGYTF	TGTGCCAGCTCGCGGACAGGGGGCATCGGGCATGGCTACACCTTC